The source of this TCR beta chain is a study of cytomegalovirus exposure and HLA in healthy donors. Broader study findings: Cytomegalovirus-associated TCR beta chains were listed, numbering more than 150. Within the approximately 130 validation repertoires, first-cohort TCR clusters tended to co-occur, according to a later analysis.

As regards this clone: The antigen is not known.

CDR3 size: 15 residues. Germline CDR1 is MGHRA and CDR2 is YSYEKL. V was pared by 5 bases and J by 1 base, with 4 bases of the junction left unmatched. The donors were part of the validation cohort, which consisted of about 120 subjects and was separate from the first cohort of 666 subjects. Generated by immunoSEQ multiplex PCR, the TCRdb table keeps only in-frame clones and is missing some. The repertoire has more than 250,000 clones, about nine tenths of them found once; the top ten carry 0.95% to 1.5%. Sequenced material: PBMCs. The clonotype originates from a young woman in good health and CMV-seropositive. The V gene is TRBV4-1, the J gene TRBJ1-4; 7 positions agree with TRBD1. The CDR3 reads CASSSRDRTNEKLFF. Written as DNA, the CDR3 is TGCGCCAGCAGCAGTCGGGACAGAACTAATGAAAAACTGTTTTTT.